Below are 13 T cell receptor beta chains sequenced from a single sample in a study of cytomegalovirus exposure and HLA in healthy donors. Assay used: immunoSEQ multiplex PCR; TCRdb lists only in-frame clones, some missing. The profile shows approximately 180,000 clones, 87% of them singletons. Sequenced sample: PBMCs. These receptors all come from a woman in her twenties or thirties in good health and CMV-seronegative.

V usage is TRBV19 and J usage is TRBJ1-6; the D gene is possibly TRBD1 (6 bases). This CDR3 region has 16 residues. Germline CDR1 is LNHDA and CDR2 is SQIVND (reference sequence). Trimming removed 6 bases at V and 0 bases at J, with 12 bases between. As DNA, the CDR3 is TGTGCCAGTAGCGACCTGGACAGCTCCTATAATTCACCCCTCCACTTT. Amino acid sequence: CASSDLDSSYNSPLHF.

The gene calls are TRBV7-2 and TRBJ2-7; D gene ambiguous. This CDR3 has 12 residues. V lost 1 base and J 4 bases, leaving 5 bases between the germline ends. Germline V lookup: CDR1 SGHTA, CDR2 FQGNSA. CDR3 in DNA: TGTGCCAGCAGCTTAGACTATTACGAGCAGTACTTC. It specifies CASSLDYYEQYF.

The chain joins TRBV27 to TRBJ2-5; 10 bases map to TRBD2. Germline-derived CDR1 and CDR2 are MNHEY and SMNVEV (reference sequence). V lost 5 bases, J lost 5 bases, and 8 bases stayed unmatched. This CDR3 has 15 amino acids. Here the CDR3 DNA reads TGTGCCAGCAGTAGGAGCGGGGGGGCCTGGGAGACCCAGTACTTC. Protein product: CASSRSGGAWETQYF.

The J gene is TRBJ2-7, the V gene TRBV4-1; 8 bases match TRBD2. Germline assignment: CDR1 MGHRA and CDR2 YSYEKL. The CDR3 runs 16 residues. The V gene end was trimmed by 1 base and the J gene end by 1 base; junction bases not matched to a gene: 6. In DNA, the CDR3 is TGCGCCAGCAGCCAAGCCAGCGGGGGCCTGTCCTACGAGCAGTACTTC. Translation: CASSQASGGLSYEQYF.

The CDR3 region has the DNA TGCGCCAGCAGCTTGGGACAGGGAAACTATGGCTACACCTTC. It codes for CASSLGQGNYGYTF. V usage is TRBV5-1 and J usage is TRBJ1-2, with 7 bases that match TRBD1. Trimming cost V 0 bases and J 2 bases; bases outside gene matches: 1. The CDR3 sequence is 14 residues long. Germline CDR1 reads SGHRS; CDR2 reads YFSETQ.

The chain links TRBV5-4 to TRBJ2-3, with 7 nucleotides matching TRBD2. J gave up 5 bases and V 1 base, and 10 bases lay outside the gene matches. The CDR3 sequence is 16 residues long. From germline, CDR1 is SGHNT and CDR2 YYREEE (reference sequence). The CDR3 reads CASSLRLAPGGDTQYF. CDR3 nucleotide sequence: TGTGCCAGCAGCTTGCGACTAGCCCCAGGAGGAGATACGCAGTATTTT.

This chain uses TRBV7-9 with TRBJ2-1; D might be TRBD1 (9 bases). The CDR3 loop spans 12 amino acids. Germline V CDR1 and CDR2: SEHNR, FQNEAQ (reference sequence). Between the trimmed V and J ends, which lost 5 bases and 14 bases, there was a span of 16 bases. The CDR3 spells CASSRGGTGKFF. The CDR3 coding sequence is TGTGCCAGCAGCCGGGGGGGGACAGGGAAGTTCTTC. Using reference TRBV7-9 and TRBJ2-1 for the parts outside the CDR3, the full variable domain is DTGVSQNPRHKITKRGQNVTFRCDPISEHNRLYWYRQTLGQGPEFLTYFQNEAQLEKSRLLSDRFSAERPKGSFSTLEIQRTEQGDSAMYLCASSRGGTGKFFGPGTRLTVL.

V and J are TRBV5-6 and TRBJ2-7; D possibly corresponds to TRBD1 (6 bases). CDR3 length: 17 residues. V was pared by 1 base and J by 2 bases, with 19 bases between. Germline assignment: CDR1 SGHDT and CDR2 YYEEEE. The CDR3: CASSLREGTLSPYEQYF. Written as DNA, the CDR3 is TGTGCCAGCAGCTTGAGGGAAGGGACACTATCACCCTACGAGCAGTACTTC.

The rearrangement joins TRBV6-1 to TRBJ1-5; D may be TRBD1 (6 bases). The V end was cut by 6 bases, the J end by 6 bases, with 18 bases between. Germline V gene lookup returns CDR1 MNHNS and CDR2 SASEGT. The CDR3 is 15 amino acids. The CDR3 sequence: CASSTRWDIFQPQHF. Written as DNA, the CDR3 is TGTGCCAGCAGCACACGCTGGGACATATTTCAGCCCCAGCATTTT.

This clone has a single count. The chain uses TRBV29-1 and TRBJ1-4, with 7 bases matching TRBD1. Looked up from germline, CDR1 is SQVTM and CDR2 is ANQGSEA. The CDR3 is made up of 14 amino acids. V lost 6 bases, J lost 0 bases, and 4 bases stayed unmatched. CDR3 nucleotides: TGCAGCGTCGGGGACAGTACAACTAATGAAAAACTGTTTTTT. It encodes CSVGDSTTNEKLFF.

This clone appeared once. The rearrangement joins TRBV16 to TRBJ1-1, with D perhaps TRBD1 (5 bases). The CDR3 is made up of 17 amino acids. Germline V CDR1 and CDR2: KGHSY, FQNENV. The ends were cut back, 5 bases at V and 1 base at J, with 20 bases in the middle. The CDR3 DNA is TGTGCCAGCAGCAACGACCTGGGGGGGGGAGGGAACACTGAAGCTTTCTTT. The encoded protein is CASSNDLGGGGNTEAFF.

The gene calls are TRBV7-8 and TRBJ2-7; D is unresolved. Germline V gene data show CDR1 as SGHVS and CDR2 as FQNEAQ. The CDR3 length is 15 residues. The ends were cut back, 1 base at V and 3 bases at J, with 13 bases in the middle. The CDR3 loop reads CASSLVPSLNYEQYF. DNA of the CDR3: TGTGCCAGCAGCTTAGTCCCTAGTCTCAACTACGAGCAGTACTTC.

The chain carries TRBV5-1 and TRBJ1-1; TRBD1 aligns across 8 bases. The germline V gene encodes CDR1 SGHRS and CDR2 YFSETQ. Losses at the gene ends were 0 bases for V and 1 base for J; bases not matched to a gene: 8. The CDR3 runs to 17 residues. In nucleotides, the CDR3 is TGCGCCAGCAGCTTGGTGGCAGGGGGCCCCCCGAACACTGAAGCTTTCTTT. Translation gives CASSLVAGGPPNTEAFF.